This record concerns one T cell receptor beta chain sequence. The junction departs from the called germline gene at one end, perhaps through a read error. Clones were sequenced by immunoSEQ multiplex PCR, and TCRdb holds only the in-frame ones, with some missing. The profile shows 89,000 or so clones, roughly 95% of them singletons. Germline CDR1 and CDR2: DFQATT and SNEGSKA (reference sequence). This CDR3 comprises 11 residues. This sample was included in a study of blood T cell repertoires in COVID-19. The chain links TRBV20-1 to TRBJ1-2; no reliable D call. The source material was peripheral blood. The TCR was taken from a human donor with active COVID-19. The donor label of this sample is uncertain. The CDR3 DNA follows: TGCAGTGCTGGAACCGAGGGCGAGTCGGGCTTC. Its protein product is CSAGTEGESGF.